These 26 T cell receptor beta chains originate from one sample sequenced in a study of T cells after yellow fever vaccination. TCRdb redid the calling of the 5' RACE reads with MiXCR, one entry per CDR3 protein. The table shows around 300,000 distinct CDR3 sequences, with under 15% occurring only once. Sample: CD4+ T cells sorted from PBMCs, taken 45 days after the yellow fever booster vaccination. The source is a young man who received the YFV17D yellow fever vaccine.

This clonotype has just a few counts. V gene TRBV2 combines with J gene TRBJ1-3, with 10 bases aligning to TRBD1. Germline lookup yields CDR1 SNHLY and CDR2 FYNNEI. The junction had 18 bases not matched to a gene; V was cut back by 4 bases and J by 3 bases. CDR3 length equals 20 residues. Written as DNA, the CDR3 is TGTGCCAGCAGTGGTGGAACAGGGGCACCGGGACAGGGGAGTGGAAACACCATATATTTT. Amino acids: CASSGGTGAPGQGSGNTIYF.

This sequence joins TRBV20-1 and TRBJ1-2; TRBD1 is a possible D gene (5 bases). Germline CDR1 reads DFQATT; CDR2 reads SNEGSKA (reference sequence). CDR3 length: 16 residues. With 1 base removed from V and 6 bases from J, the gap between germline ends came to 21 bases. The CDR3 region is CSARVGMRGSRHGYTF. The CDR3 nucleotides read TGCAGTGCTAGAGTTGGGATGAGGGGAAGTCGGCATGGCTACACCTTC.

This sequence joins TRBV7-2 and TRBJ1-1; D remains unclear. V gave up 0 bases and J gave up 1 base, with 6 bases separating them. Looked up from germline, CDR1 is SGHTA and CDR2 is FQGNSA. There are 14 residues in the CDR3. CDR3 nucleotides: TGTGCCAGCAGCTTAGCAACGGAGAACACTGAAGCTTTCTTT. Amino acids: CASSLATENTEAFF.

Many counts were recorded for this clonotype. The J gene is TRBJ2-3, the V gene TRBV7-2; 7 nucleotides align to TRBD2. V was clipped by 4 bases and J by 4 bases; unmatched bases: 5. The length of the CDR3 is 14 residues. Germline V gene sequence: CDR1 SGHTA, CDR2 FQGNSA. The CDR3 DNA reads TGTGCCAGCAGCTCTGGACTAGATCCAGATACGCAGTATTTT. This gives the protein CASSSGLDPDTQYF.

This clonotype was seen more than once but under ten times. The chain links TRBV11-2 to TRBJ1-2, with a tentative D call TRBD1 (6 bases). CDR3 size: 15 residues. The V end lost 5 bases, the J end lost 11 bases, and 24 bases lay between the germline ends. The germline gives CDR1 SGHAT, CDR2 FQNNGV. CDR3 nucleotides: TGTGCCAGCAGCCCCCGCTTTCCGGGGCCGAGGGGGTACACCTTC. This codes for CASSPRFPGPRGYTF.

The chain is built from TRBV18 and TRBJ1-2; no clear D gene. Germline V gene data show CDR1 as KGHSH and CDR2 as LQKENI. Trimming shortened V by 3 bases and J by 5 bases, and 13 bases separated the two germline ends. There are 14 residues in the CDR3. The CDR3 sequence is CASSPGSPLYGYTF. In DNA, the CDR3 is TGTGCCAGCTCACCGGGCAGTCCTTTGTATGGCTACACCTTC.

The rearrangement uses TRBV20-1 and TRBJ1-1, with a possible D match to TRBD1 (6 bases). Trimming left V 5 bases short and J 0 bases short, with 16 bases between. Germline CDR1 DFQATT, CDR2 SNEGSKA (reference sequence). This CDR3 comprises 15 residues. As DNA, the CDR3 is TGCAGTGCTCCGACTCCGGGACACATGAACACTGAAGCTTTCTTT. It specifies CSAPTPGHMNTEAFF.

This clonotype was counted only a few times. The rearrangement joins TRBV9 to TRBJ2-5, with D hard to call. V lost 0 bases to trimming and J lost 2 bases, with 8 bases between them. This CDR3 contains 14 residues. Germline CDR1 and CDR2: SGDLS and YYNGEE. The CDR3 bases are TGTGCCAGCAGCGTAGCCCAGCATCAAGAGACCCAGTACTTC. Residues: CASSVAQHQETQYF.

The rearrangement links TRBV4-2 to TRBJ2-3; 9 bases are a match to TRBD2. CDR3 length equals 17 residues. From germline, CDR1 is LGHNA and CDR2 YNFKEQ. Losses at the gene ends were 0 bases for V and 3 bases for J; bases not matched to a gene: 7. The CDR3 DNA reads TGTGCCAGCAGCCAAGATGGGGCGGGAGGGCCAACAGATACGCAGTATTTT. Translation: CASSQDGAGGPTDTQYF.

The J gene is TRBJ1-2, the V gene TRBV3-1; TRBD1 is a possible D gene (6 bases). V was shortened by 1 base and J by 0 bases, with 18 bases between the two germline ends. The germline gives CDR1 LGHDT, CDR2 YNNKEL (reference sequence). This CDR3 comprises 18 residues. The DNA for the CDR3 is TGTGCCAGCAGCCAAGGGGGGCAGGCCCGAATTACTAACTATGGCTACACCTTC. Translated, it gives CASSQGGQARITNYGYTF.

This clonotype was seen more than once but under ten times. The CDR3 loop is CSVGTGEGETQYF. CDR3 in DNA: TGCAGCGTAGGGACAGGGGAAGGAGAGACCCAGTACTTC. The genes are TRBV29-1 and TRBJ2-5; 10 bases map to TRBD1. Germline V gene lookup returns CDR1 SQVTM and CDR2 ANQGSEA. J lost 4 bases, V lost 6 bases, and 5 bases had no gene match. The CDR3 extends over 13 amino acids.

This clonotype has at least ten counts. The chain is built from TRBV5-1 and TRBJ2-1, with 7 nucleotides matching TRBD1. V lost 1 base and J lost 8; bases outside the gene matches: 3. Per germline, CDR1 SGHRS and CDR2 YFSETQ. CDR3 length: 13 residues. CDR3 nucleotides: TGCGCCAGCAGCTTGAGACAGGGCCATGAGCAGTTCTTC. It is translated as CASSLRQGHEQFF.

J is TRBJ2-3 and V is TRBV5-1, with D perhaps TRBD1 (5 bases). Germline CDR1 SGHRS, CDR2 YFSETQ. V lost 1 base, J lost 0 bases, and 12 bases lay in between. The CDR3 spans 16 residues. CDR3 loop: CASSLWGHASTDTQYF. CDR3 nucleotide sequence: TGCGCCAGCAGCTTGTGGGGCCACGCTAGCACAGATACGCAGTATTTT.

The chain uses TRBV10-3 and TRBJ1-5, with 8 positions matching TRBD1. This CDR3 is 13 amino acids long. Germline CDR1 and CDR2: ENHRY and SYGVKD. V lost 2 bases and J lost 9; bases outside the gene matches: 3. The CDR3 is CAISEGTGRPQHF. The CDR3 nucleotides read TGTGCCATCAGTGAGGGGACAGGCAGGCCCCAGCATTTT.

This clonotype has ten or more counts. CDR3: CASSLGYTEAFF. CDR3 coding DNA: TGTGCCAGCAGTCTTGGGTACACTGAAGCTTTCTTT. The rearrangement uses TRBV12-3 or TRBV12-4 and TRBJ1-1; the D is unclear. The V end lost 5 bases, the J end lost 3 bases, and 7 bases lay between the germline ends. CDR3 length: 12 residues.

The chain uses TRBV12-3 or TRBV12-4 and TRBJ2-1; D not certain. Trimming shortened V by 4 bases and J by 9 bases, and 13 bases separated the two germline ends. This CDR3 is built from 13 residues. This chain's CDR3 is CASSWVRDSEQFF. CDR3 DNA: TGTGCCAGCAGTTGGGTACGCGATTCTGAGCAGTTCTTC.

This clonotype was seen at least ten times. The CDR3 DNA is TGCGCCAGCAGCTCAATACAGGGGAACACCGGGGAGCTGTTTTTT. It specifies CASSSIQGNTGELFF. The V call is TRBV5-1, the J call TRBJ2-2; a weak D match, TRBD1 (6 bases). V shed 3 bases and J shed 1 base, with 10 bases lying between them. The CDR3 is made up of 15 amino acids. Germline assignment: CDR1 SGHRS and CDR2 YFSETQ.

In its sample, this clonotype was seen once. V usage is TRBV5-5 and J usage is TRBJ2-2; D is possibly TRBD2 (6 bases). This CDR3 has 15 residues. Germline loops: CDR1 SGHKS, CDR2 YYEKEE (reference sequence). The V end was cut by 1 base, the J end by 4 bases, with 11 bases between. The CDR3 DNA reads as TGTGCCAGCAGCTTGATAGCGGCCCGCACCGGGGAGCTGTTTTTT. It is translated as CASSLIAARTGELFF.

In its sample, this clonotype was seen a few times. This chain uses TRBV10-3 with TRBJ1-2; TRBD1 matches 7 bases. Germline V gene sequence: CDR1 ENHRY, CDR2 SYGVKD. V shed 0 bases and J 4 bases; nucleotides not matched to a gene: 2. The CDR3 sequence is 14 residues long. The CDR3 reads CAISESGTVYGYTF. The DNA of the CDR3 is TGTGCCATCAGTGAGTCAGGGACAGTCTATGGCTACACCTTC.

This clonotype was counted a few times. V and J are TRBV18 and TRBJ2-7; tentatively, D is TRBD2 (5 bases). V lost 3 bases and J 4 bases, leaving 7 bases between the germline ends. CDR3 size: 12 residues. The germline CDR1 and CDR2 sequences are KGHSH and LQKENI. The CDR3 DNA reads as TGTGCCAGCTCACCCGGGATTTACGAGCAGTACTTC. Translation gives CASSPGIYEQYF.

This chain uses TRBV14 with TRBJ2-7; 10 positions match TRBD2. V gave up 2 bases and J gave up 3 bases; unmatched junction bases: 4. The CDR3 sequence is 15 residues long. The germline V gene encodes CDR1 SGHDN and CDR2 FVKESK. CDR3 sequence (DNA): TGTGCCAGCAGCCAAAGACTAGCGGGCTACTACGAGCAGTACTTC. Encoded protein: CASSQRLAGYYEQYF.

The chain couples TRBV10-3 to TRBJ2-3; TRBD2 agrees at 9 bases. Germline V gene sequence: CDR1 ENHRY, CDR2 SYGVKD. Trimming at V came to 4 bases and at J to 11 bases, leaving 7 bases not matched to a gene. The CDR3 is 13 amino acids. CDR3 nucleotide sequence: TGTGCCATCAGTGGGGTAGCGGGAGTAATGCAGTATTTT. Amino acid sequence: CAISGVAGVMQYF.

The chain combines TRBV7-3 with TRBJ2-1; D is unclear. Germline lookup yields CDR1 SGHTA and CDR2 FQGTGA. V was cut by 3 bases and J by 5 bases, with 11 bases left in between. This CDR3 has 14 residues. CDR3 region: CASSLGSANNEQFF. CDR3 coding DNA: TGTGCCAGCAGCTTGGGCTCGGCGAACAATGAGCAGTTCTTC.

V gene TRBV6-2 or TRBV6-3 combines with J gene TRBJ2-3; D is unclear. V lost 2 bases and J 2 bases, leaving 8 bases between the germline ends. There are 14 residues in the CDR3. Per the germline V gene, CDR1 is MNHEY and CDR2 is SVGEGT. CDR3 in DNA: TGTGCCAGCAGTTACCTGATACTCACAGATACGCAGTATTTT. It specifies CASSYLILTDTQYF.

There are many counts of this clonotype. The chain combines TRBV20-1 with TRBJ1-1; no clear D. V was pared by 6 bases and J by 5 bases, with 7 bases between. Per the germline V gene, CDR1 is DFQATT and CDR2 is SNEGSKA (reference sequence). CDR3 size: 10 residues. The CDR3 is CSAVVTEAFF. In DNA form, the CDR3 reads TGCAGTGCAGTAGTAACTGAAGCTTTCTTT.

The V and J genes are TRBV4-3 and TRBJ2-7; possibly TRBD1 for D (6 bases). Germline V gene sequence: CDR1 LGHNA, CDR2 YSLEER. V was pared by 0 bases and J by 1 base, with 13 bases between. CDR3 size: 16 residues. The CDR3 sequence: CASSQDGGRGSYEQYF. CDR3 DNA: TGCGCCAGCAGCCAAGATGGGGGCAGGGGATCCTACGAGCAGTACTTC.